This is a list of T cell receptor beta chains from one sample in a study of human T cells and chemical hapten exposure. One entry per CDR3 protein results from TCRdb running MiXCR on the RACE reads. The sample lists 300,000 to 350,000 distinct CDR3 sequences, around 7% occurring once. The specimen comprised whole blood, sampled in connection with sensitization to the hapten diphenylcyclopropenone (DPC). Receptors were obtained from a woman between 18 and 29 years old with alopecia areata. Some clones in this sample may be carry-over from other donors' samples. The CDR3 runs from the conserved cysteine through the conserved F or W. D genes are given only for firm matches. Clone size, where shown, is once, few, many, or a class for clones that have expanded.

v_gene	abundance	d_gene	j_gene	CDR3aa	CDR3nt
TRBV6-2/TRBV6-3	few	-	TRBJ2-1	CASSSWTTGNEQFF	TGTGCCAGCAGTTCCTGGACCACAGGGAATGAGCAGTTCTTC
TRBV20-1	many	TRBD1	TRBJ1-3	CSATQGAGGNTIYF	TGCAGTGCTACCCAGGGGGCCGGAGGAAACACCATATATTTT
TRBV29-1	many	TRBD1	TRBJ2-3	CSVLDRADTQYF	TGCAGCGTATTGGACAGGGCAGATACGCAGTATTTT
TRBV10-3	many	TRBD2	TRBJ2-7	CAHREGSSYEQYF	TGTGCCCATAGGGAGGGCTCCTCCTACGAGCAGTACTTC
TRBV12-3/TRBV12-4	few	TRBD1	TRBJ2-1	CASSRGQGYNEQFF	TGTGCCAGCAGTAGGGGACAGGGATACAATGAGCAGTTCTTC
TRBV24-1	-	-	TRBJ2-1	CATSDVRGWQFF	TGTGCCACCAGTGATGTAAGGGGTTGGCAGTTCTTC
TRBV6-2/TRBV6-3	few	TRBD1	TRBJ2-2	CASSPYWTGGNTGELFF	TGTGCCAGCAGCCCATATTGGACAGGGGGCAACACCGGGGAGCTGTTTTTT
TRBV20-1	-	-	TRBJ1-1	CSASLAYTEAFF	TGCAGTGCTAGTTTAGCCTACACTGAAGCTTTCTTT
TRBV27	few	TRBD2	TRBJ2-2	CASRLAGGPDTGELFF	TGTGCCAGCAGACTAGCGGGGGGGCCGGACACCGGGGAGCTGTTTTTT
TRBV3-1	-	-	TRBJ1-1	CASSQVPSGTEAFF	TGTGCCAGCAGCCAAGTCCCCTCGGGGACTGAAGCTTTCTTT
TRBV6-5	-	-	TRBJ2-2	CASSVRAAGTGELFF	TGTGCCAGCAGTGTCCGGGCGGCGGGGACCGGGGAGCTGTTTTTT
TRBV27	-	TRBD1	TRBJ1-6	CASSLFTGEGNSPLHF	TGTGCCAGCAGTTTATTCACAGGGGAAGGAAATTCACCCCTCCACTTT
TRBV29-1	many	-	TRBJ2-7	CSVAAGTYEQYF	TGCAGCGTTGCGGCAGGGACCTACGAGCAGTACTTC
TRBV24-1	few	-	TRBJ2-3	CATSGRGSTDTQYF	TGTGCCACCTCTGGCAGGGGTAGCACAGATACGCAGTATTTT
TRBV7-2	few	-	TRBJ1-3	CASSLVGGGTAGNTIYF	TGTGCCAGCAGCTTAGTGGGCGGGGGGACTGCCGGAAACACCATATATTTT
TRBV3-1	many	TRBD2	TRBJ2-1	CASSPLAGAAYNEQFF	TGTGCCAGCAGCCCGCTAGCGGGGGCCGCCTACAATGAGCAGTTCTTC
TRBV20-1	many	-	TRBJ2-5	CSAPDLTREETQYF	TGCAGTGCTCCGGACCTGACTAGGGAAGAGACCCAGTACTTC
TRBV7-2	many	-	TRBJ1-1	CASSLGREEAFF	TGTGCCAGCAGCTTGGGCCGCGAGGAAGCTTTCTTT
TRBV4-3	many	TRBD1	TRBJ1-1	CASSPTGQGVAFF	TGCGCCAGCAGTCCCACGGGACAGGGTGTAGCTTTCTTT
TRBV6-5	-	-	TRBJ2-3	CASSYGTGGHPTDTQYF	TGTGCCAGCAGTTACGGGACCGGGGGCCACCCCACAGATACGCAGTATTTT
TRBV4-1	many	TRBD2	TRBJ2-3	CASSRVGGGSTDTQYF	TGCGCCAGCAGCCGGGTAGGCGGGGGTAGCACAGATACGCAGTATTTT
TRBV6-2/TRBV6-3	many	-	TRBJ1-1	CASSYPTEAFF	TGTGCCAGCAGTTACCCCACTGAAGCTTTCTTT
TRBV20-1	many	-	TRBJ1-2	CSASKGLDYGYTF	TGCAGTGCTAGTAAGGGGTTGGACTATGGCTACACCTTC
TRBV5-1	many	TRBD2	TRBJ2-3	CASSYRTSGPLSTDTQYF	TGCGCCAGCAGCTACCGGACTAGCGGTCCTCTGAGCACAGATACGCAGTATTTT
TRBV29-1	-	-	TRBJ1-3	CSVEGFGNTIYF	TGCAGCGTTGAAGGGTTTGGAAACACCATATATTTT
TRBV7-9	many	TRBD1	TRBJ1-5	CASSSTGGQPQHF	TGTGCCAGCAGTTCTACAGGGGGTCAGCCCCAGCATTTT